The clone carrying this T cell receptor (beta chain) came up a few times. Germline values: CDR1 MNHEY, CDR2 SVGAGI. V shed 8 bases and J 7 bases; nucleotides not matched to a gene: 6. The CDR3 spans 14 residues. The sample belongs to a study of blood T cell repertoires in COVID-19. Study-level information: There were acute and convalescent COVID-19 samples, and they came from the United States, Italy and Spain. PBMCs, B-cell-depleted T cells, or T cells were the source of the cDNA or gDNA that made up the material.

In the original workflow: The assay estimated nucleated cells by amplifying reference gene primers. Assay: immunoSEQ multiplex PCR; the TCRdb copy retains only in-frame clones and omits some. V and J calls and clone size are as listed in that table; D and trimming were resolved from the DNA. The sample consists of under 95,000 clones, over 75% of them appearing once. The TCR sequence derives from a woman between 65 and 79 years old with acute or convalescent COVID-19. Material: peripheral blood. The V gene is TRBV6-5, the J gene TRBJ1-6, with TRBD1 matching over 9 bases. The CDR3 reads CASSSGTGNSPLHF. CDR3 bases: TGTGCCAGCTCTTCCGGGACAGGGAATTCACCCCTCCACTTT.